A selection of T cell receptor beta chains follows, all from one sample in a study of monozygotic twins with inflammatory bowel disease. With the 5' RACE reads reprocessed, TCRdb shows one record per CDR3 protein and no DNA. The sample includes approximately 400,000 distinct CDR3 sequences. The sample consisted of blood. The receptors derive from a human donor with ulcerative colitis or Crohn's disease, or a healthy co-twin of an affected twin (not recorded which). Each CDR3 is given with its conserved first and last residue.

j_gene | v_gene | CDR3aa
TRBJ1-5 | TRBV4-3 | CASSQNHRNQPQHF
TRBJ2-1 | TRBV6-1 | CASSRLTGARGNEQFF
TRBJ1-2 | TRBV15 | CATSRDRTDYGYTF
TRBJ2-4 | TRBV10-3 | CAISGPTKNIQYF
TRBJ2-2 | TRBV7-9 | CASSLGAWELFF
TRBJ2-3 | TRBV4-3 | CASSHPGGGRNTDTQYF
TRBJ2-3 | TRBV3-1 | CASHPGLSTDTQYF
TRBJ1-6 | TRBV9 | CASSVVGTANSPLHF
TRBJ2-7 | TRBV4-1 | CASSQLALAFAYEQYF
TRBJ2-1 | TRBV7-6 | CASSFVLNNEQFF
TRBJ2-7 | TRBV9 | CASSVGGAVPHEQYF
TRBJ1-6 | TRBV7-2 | CASSFQGGYNSPLHF
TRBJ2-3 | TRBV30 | CAWSYKATDTQYF
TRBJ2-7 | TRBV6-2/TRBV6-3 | CASRTLRDRGDEQYF
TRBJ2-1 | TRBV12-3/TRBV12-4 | CASSFRLAGPEQFF
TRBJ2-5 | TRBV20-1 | CSANEQGVVGTQYF